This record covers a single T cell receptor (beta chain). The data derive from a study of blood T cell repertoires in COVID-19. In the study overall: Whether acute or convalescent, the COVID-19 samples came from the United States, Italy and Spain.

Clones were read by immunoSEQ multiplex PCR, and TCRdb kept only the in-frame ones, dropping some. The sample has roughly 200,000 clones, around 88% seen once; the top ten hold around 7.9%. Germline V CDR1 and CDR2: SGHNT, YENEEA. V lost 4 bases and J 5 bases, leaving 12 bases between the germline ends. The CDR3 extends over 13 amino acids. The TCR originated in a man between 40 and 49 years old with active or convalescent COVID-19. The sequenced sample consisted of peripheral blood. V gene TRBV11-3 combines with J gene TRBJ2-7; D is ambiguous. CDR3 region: CASSSPLRHEQYF. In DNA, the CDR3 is TGTGCCAGCAGCTCCCCACTCAGGCACGAGCAGTACTTC.